This T cell receptor beta chain was recovered during a study of cytomegalovirus exposure and HLA in healthy donors. Whole-study results and caveats: It was 160 or so TCR beta chains that were listed as cytomegalovirus-associated. When presence/absence was analysed, sequencing depth was taken to be roughly uniform across donors. Follow-up analysis found HLA locus-dependent TCR association rates, highest for DRB1 and lowest for HLA-C.

Germline V lookup: CDR1 MDHEN, CDR2 SYDVKM. With 8 bases clipped from V and 1 base from J, the junction kept 0 bases outside the gene matches. The CDR3 spans 13 residues. Vbeta (60) and Jbeta (13) primers were used in the PCR. Profiled with immunoSEQ multiplex PCR; TCRdb holds only in-frame clones, not every one. The repertoire holds about 140,000 clones, with approximately 84% as singletons. In this sample, this clone turned up once. What it binds is unknown. This chain uses TRBV28 with TRBJ2-5, with TRBD2 matching over 11 bases. The sample taken for sequencing was PBMCs. The receptor's source is a middle-aged woman in good health and CMV-seronegative. The CDR3 DNA reads as TGTGCCAGCCTAGCGGGAGGCCAAGAGACCCAGTACTTC. It specifies CASLAGGQETQYF.